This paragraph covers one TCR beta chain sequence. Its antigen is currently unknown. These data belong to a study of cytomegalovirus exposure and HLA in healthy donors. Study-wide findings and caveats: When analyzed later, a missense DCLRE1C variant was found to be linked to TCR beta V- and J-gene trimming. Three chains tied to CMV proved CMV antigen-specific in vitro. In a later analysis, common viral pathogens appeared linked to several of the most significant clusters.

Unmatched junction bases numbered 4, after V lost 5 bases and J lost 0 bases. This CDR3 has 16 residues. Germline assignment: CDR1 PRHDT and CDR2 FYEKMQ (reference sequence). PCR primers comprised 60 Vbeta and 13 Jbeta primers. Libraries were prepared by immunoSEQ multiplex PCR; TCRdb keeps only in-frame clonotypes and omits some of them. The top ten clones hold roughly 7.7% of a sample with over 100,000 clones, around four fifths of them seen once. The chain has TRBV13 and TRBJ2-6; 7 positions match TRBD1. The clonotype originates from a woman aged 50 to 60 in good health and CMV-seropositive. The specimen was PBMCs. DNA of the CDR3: TGTGCCAGCAGCCCGGACAGGTTCTCTGGGGCCAACGTCCTGACTTTC. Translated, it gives CASSPDRFSGANVLTF.